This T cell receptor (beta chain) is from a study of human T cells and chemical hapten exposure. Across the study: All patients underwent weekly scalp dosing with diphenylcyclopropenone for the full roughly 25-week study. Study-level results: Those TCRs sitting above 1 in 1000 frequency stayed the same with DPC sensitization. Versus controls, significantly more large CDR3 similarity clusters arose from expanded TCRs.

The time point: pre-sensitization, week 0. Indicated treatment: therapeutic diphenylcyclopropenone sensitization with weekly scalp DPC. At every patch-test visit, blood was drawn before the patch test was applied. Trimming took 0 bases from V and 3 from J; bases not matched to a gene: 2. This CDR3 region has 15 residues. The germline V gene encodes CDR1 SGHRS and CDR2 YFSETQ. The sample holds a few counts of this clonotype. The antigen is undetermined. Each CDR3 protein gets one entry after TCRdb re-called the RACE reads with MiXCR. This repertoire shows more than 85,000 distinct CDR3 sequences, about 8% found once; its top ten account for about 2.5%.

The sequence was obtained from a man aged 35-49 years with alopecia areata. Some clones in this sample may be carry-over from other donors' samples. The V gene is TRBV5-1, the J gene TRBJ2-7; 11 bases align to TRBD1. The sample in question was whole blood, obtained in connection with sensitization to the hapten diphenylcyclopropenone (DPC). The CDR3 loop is CASSLGTGGFYEQYV. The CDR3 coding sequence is TGCGCCAGCAGCTTGGGGACAGGGGGCTTCTACGAGCAGTACGTC.